This passage covers 8 T cell receptor beta chains from one sample sequenced in a study of cytomegalovirus exposure and HLA in healthy donors. The protocol was immunoSEQ multiplex PCR, while the TCRdb copy is restricted to in-frame clones and leaves out a portion. The sample consists of around 180,000 clones, more than 75% of them appearing once. The source material was PBMCs. Receptors were obtained from a man aged 18 to 35 in good health and CMV-seropositive.

This chain connects TRBV30 to TRBJ1-5; 7 bases agree with TRBD1. V was pared by 6 bases and J by 2 bases, with 7 bases of the junction left unmatched. Germline V gene data show CDR1 as GTSNPN and CDR2 as SVGIG (reference sequence). CDR3 length: 14 amino acids. The CDR3 region is CACSQGNRNQPQHF. The DNA for the CDR3 is TGTGCCTGCTCACAGGGGAATCGCAATCAGCCCCAGCATTTT.

The chain has TRBV29-1 and TRBJ1-2; TRBD1 aligns across 9 bases. CDR3 length equals 14 residues. Germline-derived CDR1 and CDR2 are SQVTM and ANQGSEA. Trimming cost V 4 bases and J 4 bases; bases outside gene matches: 7. This CDR3 reads CSVVGTGSSYGYTF. The CDR3 DNA follows: TGCAGCGTTGTAGGGACAGGGTCTAGCTATGGCTACACCTTC.

The chain combines TRBV5-6 with TRBJ2-7; 9 positions agree with TRBD1. The CDR3 covers 14 residues. The germline V gene encodes CDR1 SGHDT and CDR2 YYEEEE. J gave up 6 bases and V 2 bases, and 6 bases lay outside the gene matches. The CDR3 DNA is TGTGCCAGCAGCTTCGGACAGGGGTACGGCGAGCAGTACTTC. As protein: CASSFGQGYGEQYF.

CDR3 nucleotides: TGTGCCAGCAGTGAACAGGGTAGGCAGCCCCAGCATTTT. The encoded protein is CASSEQGRQPQHF. The chain couples TRBV27 to TRBJ1-5; weak D call: TRBD1 (6 bases). Germline assignment: CDR1 MNHEY and CDR2 SMNVEV (reference sequence). The CDR3 runs 13 residues. With 5 bases removed from V and 7 bases from J, the gap between germline ends came to 12 bases.

This chain uses TRBV19 with TRBJ2-3; 8 bases fit TRBD1. This CDR3 spans 15 amino acids. Germline V lookup: CDR1 LNHDA, CDR2 SQIVND (reference sequence). The V and J ends lost 4 bases and 3 bases, in that order; junction bases with no gene match: 6. The CDR3 bases are TGTGCCAGTAGTACGACAGGGGATCGTACAGATACGCAGTATTTT. Its translation: CASSTTGDRTDTQYF.

The chain is built from TRBV5-4 and TRBJ1-3, with a possible D match to TRBD1 (5 bases). The CDR3 runs 15 residues. Germline CDR1 and CDR2: SGHNT and YYREEE (reference sequence). V lost 4 bases and J lost 3, with 14 bases in between. CDR3 sequence: CASSPSGTVGNTIYF. The CDR3 DNA is TGTGCCAGCAGCCCTTCGGGGACTGTTGGAAACACCATATATTTT.

This clone was seen only once. The chain combines TRBV2 with TRBJ1-2; 9 bases fit TRBD1. This CDR3 is built from 15 residues. Germline trimming cut 4 bases from V and 2 bases from J; bases unmatched to any gene: 5. Germline values: CDR1 SNHLY, CDR2 FYNNEI. DNA for the CDR3: TGTGCCAGCAGTGTTGACAGGGGGGCGAACTATGGCTACACCTTC. It is translated as CASSVDRGANYGYTF.

J is TRBJ2-3 and V is TRBV28; possibly TRBD1 for D (5 bases). The CDR3 runs to 15 residues. Germline CDR1 is MDHEN and CDR2 is SYDVKM. Trimming shortened V by 0 bases and J by 6 bases, and 13 bases separated the two germline ends. This chain's CDR3 is CASSLWGRTRDTQYF. CDR3 DNA sequence: TGTGCCAGCAGTTTATGGGGGCGGACCAGGGATACGCAGTATTTT.